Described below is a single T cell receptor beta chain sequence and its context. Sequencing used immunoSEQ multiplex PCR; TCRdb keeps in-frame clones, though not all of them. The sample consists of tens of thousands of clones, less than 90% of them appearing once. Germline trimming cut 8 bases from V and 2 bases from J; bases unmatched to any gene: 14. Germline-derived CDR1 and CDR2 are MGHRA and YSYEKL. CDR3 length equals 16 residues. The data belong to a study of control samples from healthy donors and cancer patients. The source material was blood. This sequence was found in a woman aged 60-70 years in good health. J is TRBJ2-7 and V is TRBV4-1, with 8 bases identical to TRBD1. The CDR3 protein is CASSRWPGQDPYEQYF. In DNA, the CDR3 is TGCGCCAGCTCACGTTGGCCGGGACAGGACCCCTACGAGCAGTACTTC.